The 15 T cell receptor beta chains below come from one sample, sequenced in a study of CD8 T cells in ankylosing spondylitis. TCRdb called the 5' RACE reads again in MiXCR, with one record for every CDR3 protein. The sample shows some 270,000 distinct CDR3 sequences, more than 15% of them seen only once. The sample taken for sequencing was blood, either unsorted or a sorted T cell fraction (not recorded which). These receptor sequences come from a male donor with ankylosing spondylitis or in good health (not recorded which).

The chain joins TRBV2 to TRBJ2-3, with 13 positions matching TRBD2. The V gene's germline CDR1 is SNHLY and CDR2 FYNNEI. The CDR3 extends over 15 amino acids. The ends lost 10 bases at V and 2 bases at J; junction bases unmatched: 6. This CDR3 reads CANEGTSGNTDTQYF. As DNA, the CDR3 is TGTGCCAACGAAGGGACTAGCGGGAACACAGATACGCAGTATTTT.

This clonotype was seen more than once but under ten times. The chain is built from TRBV20-1 and TRBJ2-7; TRBD2 is a possible D gene (5 bases). The V end was cut by 0 bases, the J end by 7 bases, with 19 bases between. Germline assignment: CDR1 DFQATT and CDR2 SNEGSKA (reference sequence). The CDR3 totals 15 residues. This CDR3 is CSAREEDLTLREQYF. The CDR3, as DNA: TGCAGTGCTAGAGAGGAGGACCTTACTCTACGGGAGCAGTACTTC.

The chain couples TRBV6-5 to TRBJ2-1; 10 nucleotides line up with TRBD2. In germline, CDR1 is MNHEY, CDR2 SVGAGI. CDR3 length: 17 amino acids. After removal of 0 bases from V and 2 bases from J, the junction contained 4 bases not matched to a gene. This CDR3 is CASSYSSSGSPYNEQFF. For the CDR3, the DNA is TGTGCCAGCAGTTACTCATCTAGCGGGAGTCCCTACAATGAGCAGTTCTTC.

The rearrangement uses TRBV9 and TRBJ2-1; no definite D call. CDR1 and CDR2 (germline): SGDLS, YYNGEE. This CDR3 spans 12 amino acids. Trimming shortened V by 4 bases and J by 4 bases, and 6 bases separated the two germline ends. CDR3 loop: CASSPNYNEQFF. Here the CDR3 DNA reads TGTGCCAGCAGCCCGAATTACAATGAGCAGTTCTTC. Combining the CDR3 with reference TRBV9 and TRBJ2-1 gives the whole variable domain DSGVTQTPKHLITATGQRVTLRCSPRSGDLSVYWYQQSLDQGLQFLIQYYNGEERAKGNILERFSAQQFPDLHSELNLSSLELGDSALYFCASSPNYNEQFFGPGTRLTVL.

In its sample, this clonotype was seen a few times. The chain joins TRBV7-9 to TRBJ1-2, with D possibly matching TRBD1 (5 bases). CDR1 SEHNR and CDR2 FQNEAQ come from the germline V gene (reference sequence). There are 14 residues in the CDR3. V was trimmed by 5 bases and J by 8 bases, leaving 18 bases between them. This CDR3 reads CASSGTGNLGGYTF. The CDR3 DNA reads as TGTGCCAGCAGCGGAACAGGCAACCTGGGAGGCTACACCTTC.

This clonotype has just a few counts. The rearrangement uses TRBV9 and TRBJ2-3; tentatively, D is TRBD2 (5 bases). CDR3 length equals 17 residues. With 3 bases removed from V and 2 bases from J, the gap between germline ends came to 19 bases. CDR1 SGDLS and CDR2 YYNGEE come from the germline V gene. CDR3 sequence reads: CASSARGDGLLTDTQYF. Written as DNA, the CDR3 is TGTGCCAGCAGCGCGCGCGGAGATGGACTTCTCACAGATACGCAGTATTTT.

This clonotype was seen a few times. The V call is TRBV5-1, the J call TRBJ2-2; D is unresolved. The V and J ends lost 4 bases and 2 bases respectively, with 12 bases between them. The CDR3 extends over 15 amino acids. The germline V gene has CDR1 SGHRS and CDR2 YFSETQ. Here the CDR3 reads CASSSWTENTGELFF. In nucleotides, the CDR3 is TGCGCCAGCAGCAGCTGGACGGAAAACACCGGGGAGCTGTTTTTT.

This clonotype was seen a handful of times. The J gene is TRBJ1-1, the V gene TRBV4-2; possibly TRBD1 for D (5 bases). The CDR3 covers 13 residues. The V end lost 6 bases, the J end lost 3 bases, and 11 bases lay between the germline ends. Germline V gene sequence: CDR1 LGHNA, CDR2 YNFKEQ. As DNA, the CDR3 is TGTGCCAGCAGGGGAATCAGGGACACTGAAGCTTTCTTT. Amino acid sequence: CASRGIRDTEAFF.

This clonotype was seen only a few times. The chain combines TRBV3-1 with TRBJ2-7; 12 nucleotides match TRBD2. This CDR3 is 16 amino acids long. In germline, CDR1 is LGHDT, CDR2 YNNKEL (reference sequence). Germline trimming cut 5 bases from V and 5 bases from J; bases unmatched to any gene: 10. The chain's CDR3 is CASSSRATSGSDEQYF. DNA of the CDR3: TGTGCCAGCAGCTCCCGGGCGACTAGCGGGAGCGACGAGCAGTACTTC.

This clonotype has just a few counts. V gene TRBV28 combines with J gene TRBJ2-7; D unresolved. This CDR3 has 11 amino acids. The V gene's germline CDR1 is MDHEN and CDR2 SYDVKM. V was trimmed by 5 bases and J by 7 bases, leaving 9 bases between them. This chain's CDR3 is CASSRLGEQYF. DNA of the CDR3: TGTGCCAGCAGTCGACTGGGGGAGCAGTACTTC.

The chain employs TRBV27 and TRBJ1-5; no reliable D call. Germline-derived CDR1 and CDR2 are MNHEY and SMNVEV (reference sequence). Trimming took 6 bases from V and 0 from J, leaving 9 bases between them. The CDR3 has 14 amino acids. CDR3 protein: CASRTAGSNQPQHF. The CDR3 coding sequence is TGTGCCAGCAGGACTGCAGGTAGCAATCAGCCCCAGCATTTT.

This clonotype was seen only a few times. The V gene is TRBV9, the J gene TRBJ2-1, with 7 bases fitting TRBD1. Per the germline V gene, CDR1 is SGDLS and CDR2 is YYNGEE. The CDR3 spans 15 residues. With 3 bases clipped from V and 7 bases from J, the junction kept 10 bases outside the gene matches. The CDR3 nucleotides read TGTGCCAGCAGCGCCCCAGGGGGTAGGGGGAATGAGCAGTTCTTC. Translated: CASSAPGGRGNEQFF.

As to this clonotype: Given a much more abundant clone one base away, this may be a read error. This sequence joins TRBV7-9 and TRBJ2-2, with a tentative D call TRBD2 (6 bases). CDR1 is SEHNR, CDR2 FQNEAQ, per germline (reference sequence). The CDR3 has 15 residues. CDR3 bases: TGTGCCAGCAGCTTCACGGGAGTCCCCACCTGGGAGCTGTTTTTT. Translating it yields CASSFTGVPTWELFF.

Ten or more counts support this clonotype. The gene calls are TRBV4-1 and TRBJ2-5; D not certain. The V and J ends lost 0 bases and 4 bases respectively, with 9 bases between them. The CDR3 length is 14 residues. Germline V gene sequence: CDR1 MGHRA, CDR2 YSYEKL. CDR3 amino acids: CASSQDRWRETQYF. CDR3 coding DNA: TGCGCCAGCAGCCAAGATCGGTGGAGAGAGACCCAGTACTTC.

This clonotype was detected a few times. This rearrangement joins TRBV25-1 to TRBJ2-2; 12 bases are a match to TRBD2. CDR3 size: 17 residues. Unmatched junction bases numbered 3, after V lost 1 base and J lost 3 bases. Germline loops: CDR1 MGHDK, CDR2 SYGVNS. The CDR3 spells CASSEWRLAGDTGELFF. In nucleotides, the CDR3 is TGTGCCAGCAGTGAATGGAGACTAGCGGGAGACACCGGGGAGCTGTTTTTT.